This TCR beta chain derives from a study of blood T cell repertoires in COVID-19. Study-level information: Donors in the United States, Italy and Spain gave samples during acute or convalescent COVID-19. T cells, B-cell-depleted T cells, or PBMCs supplied cDNA or gDNA.

The V gene's germline CDR1 is SEHNR and CDR2 FQNEAQ (reference sequence). This CDR3 comprises 15 residues. Trimming stripped 5 bases from V and 5 bases from J, with 18 bases between. In the source study's methods: Estimation of nucleated cell counts was performed using reference gene primer amplification. The repertoire was sequenced with immunoSEQ multiplex PCR; TCRdb's copy has only in-frame clones and lacks some. D and trimming were read from the DNA, whereas the V and J calls and clone size are those reported in that table. The table shows under 200,000 clones, with roughly 75% occurring only once.

The chain couples TRBV7-9 to TRBJ1-2; D may be TRBD1 (5 bases). Sequencing input: peripheral blood. The TCR comes from a man between 65 and 85 years old with active or convalescent COVID-19. CDR3 nucleotides: TGTGCCAGCAGCCCTGGAGGGGCAGGGTTATATGGCTACACCTTC. It translates to CASSPGGAGLYGYTF.